These T cell receptor beta chains were read from a single sample in a study of cytomegalovirus exposure and HLA in healthy donors. TCRdb's table, derived via immunoSEQ multiplex PCR, lists solely in-frame clones and lacks some. Here the sample spans 150,000 to 200,000 clones, around 82% being singletons. Sequenced material: PBMCs. The receptors originated from a young man in good health and CMV-seronegative. Each CDR3 is given with its conserved first and last residue. D genes are given only for firm matches. Clone size, where shown, is once, few, many, or a class for clones that have expanded.

d_gene	v_gene	j_gene	abundance	CDR3aa
-	TRBV9	TRBJ2-2	-	CASSPTVRYTGELFF
-	TRBV7-3	TRBJ2-2	-	CSSSTTGTTNTGELFF
TRBD2	TRBV28	TRBJ2-1	-	CASSTKEPSRDYNNEQFF
TRBD1	TRBV18	TRBJ1-1	-	CASSRTYLGQGGTEAFF
TRBD1	TRBV11-1	TRBJ2-7	once	CASSLARQGAYEQYF
TRBD2	TRBV27	TRBJ2-7	-	CASSDLRSGGRARYEQYF
-	TRBV7-6	TRBJ2-1	-	CASSSPGGLSYNEQFF
-	TRBV9	TRBJ2-3	-	CASSPFPTDTQYF
-	TRBV19	TRBJ2-7	-	CASSKQGDSYEQYF
TRBD2	TRBV25-1	TRBJ2-7	-	CASSGPRAGAYEQYF
-	TRBV2	TRBJ2-1	few	CAGGRDYNEQFF
-	TRBV18	TRBJ1-4	-	CASTQRTTNEKLFF
TRBD2	TRBV2	TRBJ2-3	few	CASSRLAGGSTDTQYF
-	TRBV28	TRBJ2-7	-	CASRGARYEQYF
TRBD2	TRBV11-2	TRBJ2-3	-	CASSFWAGGWDTQYF
-	TRBV28	TRBJ2-7	once	CASSPRVALTSYEQYF
TRBD2	TRBV2	TRBJ2-5	-	CASSGLAGGPGETQYF
-	TRBV19	TRBJ2-7	-	CASSMASGSYEQYF
TRBD1	TRBV6-5	TRBJ1-1	few	CASSLAGGFTEAFF
TRBD2	TRBV4-2	TRBJ2-7	-	CASSQELGTTYEQYF
-	TRBV20-1	TRBJ2-5	-	CSATRAETQYF
TRBD1	TRBV11-2	TRBJ2-5	-	CASSLGGQGRRQETQYF
TRBD1	TRBV30	TRBJ2-1	-	CAWSVVLGQSYNEQFF
TRBD1	TRBV7-6	TRBJ1-1	-	CASSSGGPTEAFF
-	TRBV29-1	TRBJ2-3	-	CSATGDTQYF
TRBD1	TRBV4-2	TRBJ1-2	once	CASSRPTGGDYGYTF
-	TRBV7-2	TRBJ2-7	-	CASSPWGGAGEQYF
TRBD2	TRBV5-6	-	-	CASSLRTSGGPAYEQYF
TRBD2	TRBV6-1	TRBJ2-7	-	CASSEEAGGPREQYF
TRBD1	TRBV5-1	TRBJ2-4	-	CASRGDRVAKNIQYF
TRBD2	TRBV4-3	TRBJ2-7	-	CASSLKTYGGSWPYEQYF
-	TRBV4-3	TRBJ2-7	-	CASSQAPTGQGGYEQYF
TRBD2	TRBV27	TRBJ2-7	-	CASSKSSGRAYEQYF
-	TRBV27	TRBJ2-7	-	CASSQRRTSYEQYF
-	TRBV5-1	TRBJ2-5	-	CASSGDTQTETQYF
-	TRBV28	TRBJ1-1	-	CASGLTHSLNTEAFF
-	TRBV29-1	TRBJ2-4	-	CSVEDARAGQNLAKNIQYF
TRBD2	TRBV5-1	TRBJ2-2	-	CASSLGQGGLAGNTGELFF
-	TRBV21-1	TRBJ1-3	-	CASSRSLTYSGNTIYF
-	TRBV18	TRBJ1-1	-	CASSVGALNTEAFF
TRBD2	TRBV10-3	-	-	CAISESAGGTREQYF
TRBD1	TRBV7-9	TRBJ1-2	-	CASSHRQGADYGYTF
-	TRBV7-9	TRBJ2-7	-	CASRAAGRGPTGEQYF
TRBD2	TRBV9	TRBJ2-1	few	CASSVRGLAANEQFF
TRBD2	TRBV14	TRBJ2-7	-	CASSPRFSGNPKTYEQYF
-	TRBV21-1	TRBJ1-3	-	CASSKGPLGGRSGNTIYF
TRBD2	TRBV7-2	TRBJ2-1	-	CASSPRSGRHSYNEQFF
TRBD2	TRBV28	TRBJ2-1	-	CASSSTASGRGNEQFF
TRBD1	TRBV6-1	TRBJ2-3	-	CASSELTGTGGSDTQYF
-	TRBV6-5	TRBJ2-3	-	CASSYSPGGRADTQYF
-	TRBV20-1	TRBJ2-3	-	CSAVDADTQYF
-	TRBV5-8	TRBJ2-2	once	CASSLTGYTGELFF
TRBD1	TRBV19	TRBJ2-1	-	CASKDRVNNEQFF